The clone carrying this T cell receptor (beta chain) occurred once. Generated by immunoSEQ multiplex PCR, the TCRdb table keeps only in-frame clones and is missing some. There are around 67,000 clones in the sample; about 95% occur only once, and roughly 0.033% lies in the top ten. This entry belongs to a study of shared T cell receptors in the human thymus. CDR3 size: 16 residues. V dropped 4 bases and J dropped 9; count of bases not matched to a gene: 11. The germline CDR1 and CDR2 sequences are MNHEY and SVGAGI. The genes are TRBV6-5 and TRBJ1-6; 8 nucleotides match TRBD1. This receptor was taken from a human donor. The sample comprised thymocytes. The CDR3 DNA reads TGTGCCAGCAGTTCTCATCCGGGACAGGCTAGTTCACCCCTCCACTTT. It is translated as CASSSHPGQASSPLHF.